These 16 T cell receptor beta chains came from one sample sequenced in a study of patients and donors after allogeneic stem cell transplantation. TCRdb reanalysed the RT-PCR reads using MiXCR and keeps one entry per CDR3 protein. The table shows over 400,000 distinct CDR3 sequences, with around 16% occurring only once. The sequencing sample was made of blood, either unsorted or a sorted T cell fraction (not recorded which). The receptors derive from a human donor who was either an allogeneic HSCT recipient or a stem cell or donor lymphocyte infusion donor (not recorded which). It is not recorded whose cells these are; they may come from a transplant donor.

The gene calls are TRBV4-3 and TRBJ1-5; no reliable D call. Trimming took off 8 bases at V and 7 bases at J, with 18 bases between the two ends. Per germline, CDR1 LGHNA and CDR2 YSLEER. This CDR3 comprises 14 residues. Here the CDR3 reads CASSETIIGQPQHF. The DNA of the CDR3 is TGCGCCAGCTCGGAAACTATTATAGGCCAGCCCCAGCATTTT.

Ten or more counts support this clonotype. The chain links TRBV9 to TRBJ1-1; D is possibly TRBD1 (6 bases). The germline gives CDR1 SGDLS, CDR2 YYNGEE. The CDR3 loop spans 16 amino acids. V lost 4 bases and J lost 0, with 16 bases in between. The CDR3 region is CASSPRPDSMNTEAFF. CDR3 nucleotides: TGTGCCAGCAGCCCCAGACCGGACAGTATGAACACTGAAGCTTTCTTT.

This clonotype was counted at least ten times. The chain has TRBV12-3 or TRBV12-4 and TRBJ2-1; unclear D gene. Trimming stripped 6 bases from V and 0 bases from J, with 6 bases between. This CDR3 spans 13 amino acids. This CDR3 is CASSVDSYNEQFF. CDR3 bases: TGTGCCAGCAGCGTGGACTCCTACAATGAGCAGTTCTTC.

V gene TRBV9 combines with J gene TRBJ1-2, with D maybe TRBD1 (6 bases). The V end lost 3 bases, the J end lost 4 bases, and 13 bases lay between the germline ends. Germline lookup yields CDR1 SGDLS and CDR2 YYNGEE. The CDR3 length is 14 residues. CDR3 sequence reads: CASSASTDSYGYTF. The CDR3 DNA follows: TGTGCCAGCAGCGCGTCCACGGACAGCTATGGCTACACCTTC. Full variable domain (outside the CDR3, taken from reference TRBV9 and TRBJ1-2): DSGVTQTPKHLITATGQRVTLRCSPRSGDLSVYWYQQSLDQGLQFLIQYYNGEERAKGNILERFSAQQFPDLHSELNLSSLELGDSALYFCASSASTDSYGYTFGSGTRLTVV.

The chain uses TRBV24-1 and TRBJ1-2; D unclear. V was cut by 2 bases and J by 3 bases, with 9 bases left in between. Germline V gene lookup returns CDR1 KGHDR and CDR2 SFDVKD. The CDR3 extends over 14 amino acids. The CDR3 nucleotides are TGTGCCACCAGTGATTGGACGGTCCACTATGGCTACACCTTC. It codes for CATSDWTVHYGYTF.

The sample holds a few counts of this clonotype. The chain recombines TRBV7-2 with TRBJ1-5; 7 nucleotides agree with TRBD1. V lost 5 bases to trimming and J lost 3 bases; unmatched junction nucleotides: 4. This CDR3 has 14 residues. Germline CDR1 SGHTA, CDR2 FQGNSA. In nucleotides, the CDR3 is TGTGCCAGCAGCCCCGACAGGGCCAATCAGCCCCAGCATTTT. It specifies CASSPDRANQPQHF.

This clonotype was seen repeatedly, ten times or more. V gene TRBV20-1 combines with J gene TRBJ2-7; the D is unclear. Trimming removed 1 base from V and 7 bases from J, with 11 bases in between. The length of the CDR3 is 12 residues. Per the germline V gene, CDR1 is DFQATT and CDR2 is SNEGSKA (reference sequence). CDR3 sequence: CSARVGVWEQYF. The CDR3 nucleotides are TGCAGTGCTAGAGTTGGAGTTTGGGAGCAGTACTTC.

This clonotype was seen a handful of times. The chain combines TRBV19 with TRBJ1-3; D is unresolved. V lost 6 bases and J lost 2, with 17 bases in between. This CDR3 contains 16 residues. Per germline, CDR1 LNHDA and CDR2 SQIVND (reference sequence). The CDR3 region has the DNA TGTGCCAGTAGCCTGAGGGCGTCCCCACCTGGAAACACCATATATTTT. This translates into CASSLRASPPGNTIYF.

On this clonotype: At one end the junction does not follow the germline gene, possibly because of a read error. CDR3 in amino acids: CASSLVGIGVLFF. DNA for the CDR3: TGTGCCAGCAGCTTAGTGGGCATCGGGGTGCTGTTTTTT. The chain employs TRBV11-2 and TRBJ2-2, with D possibly matching TRBD2 (5 bases). CDR3 size: 13 residues. In germline, CDR1 is SGHAT, CDR2 FQNNGV. The full variable domain, in which reference TRBV11-2 and TRBJ2-2 provide the parts outside the CDR3, is EAGVAQSPRYKIIEKRQSVAFWCNPISGHATLYWYQQILGQGPKLLIQFQNNGVVDDSQLPKDRFSAERLKGVDSTLKIQPAKLEDSAVYLCASSLVGIGVLFFGEGSRLTVL.

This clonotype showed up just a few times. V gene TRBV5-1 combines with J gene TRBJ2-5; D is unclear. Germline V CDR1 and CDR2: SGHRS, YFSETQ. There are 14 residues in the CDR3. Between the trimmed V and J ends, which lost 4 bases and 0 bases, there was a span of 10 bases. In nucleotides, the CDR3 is TGCGCCAGCAGCGTCCGACAATACCAAGAGACCCAGTACTTC. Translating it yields CASSVRQYQETQYF.

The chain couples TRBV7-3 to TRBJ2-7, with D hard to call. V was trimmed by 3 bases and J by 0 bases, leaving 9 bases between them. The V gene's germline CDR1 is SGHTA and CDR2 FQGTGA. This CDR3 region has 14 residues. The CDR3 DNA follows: TGTGCCAGCAGCTTCACCCCAGCCTCCTACGAGCAGTACTTC. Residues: CASSFTPASYEQYF. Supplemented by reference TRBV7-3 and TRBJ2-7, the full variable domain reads GAGVSQTPSNKVTEKGKYVELRCDPISGHTALYWYRQSLGQGPEFLIYFQGTGAADDSGLPNDRFFAVRPEGSVSTLKIQRTERGDSAVYLCASSFTPASYEQYFGPGTRLTVT.

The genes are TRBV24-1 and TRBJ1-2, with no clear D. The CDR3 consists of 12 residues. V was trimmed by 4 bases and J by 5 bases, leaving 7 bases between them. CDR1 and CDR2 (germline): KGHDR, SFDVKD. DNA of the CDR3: TGTGCCACCAGTGACCGATCTTATGGCTACACCTTC. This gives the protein CATSDRSYGYTF.

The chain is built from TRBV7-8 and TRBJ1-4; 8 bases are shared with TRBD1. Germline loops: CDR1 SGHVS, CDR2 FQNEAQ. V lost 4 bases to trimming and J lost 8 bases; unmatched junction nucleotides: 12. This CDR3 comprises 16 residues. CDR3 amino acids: CASSSSLRGRVEKLFF. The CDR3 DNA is TGTGCCAGCAGCTCCTCTCTCAGGGGGCGCGTGGAAAAACTGTTTTTT.

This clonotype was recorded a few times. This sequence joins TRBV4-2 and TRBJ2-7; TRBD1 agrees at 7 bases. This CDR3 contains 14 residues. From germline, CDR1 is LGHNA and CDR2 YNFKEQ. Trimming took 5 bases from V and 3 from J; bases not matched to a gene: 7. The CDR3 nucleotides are TGTGCCAGCAGCTTACAGGGGACCCTCTACGAGCAGTACTTC. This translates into CASSLQGTLYEQYF.

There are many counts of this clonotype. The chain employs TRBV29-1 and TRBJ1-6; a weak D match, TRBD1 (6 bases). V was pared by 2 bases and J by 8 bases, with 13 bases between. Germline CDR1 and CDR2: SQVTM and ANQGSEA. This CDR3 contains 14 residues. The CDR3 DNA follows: TGCAGCGTTGAATACAGGGAGTCACATTCACCCCTCCACTTT. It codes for CSVEYRESHSPLHF.

CDR3 region: CSARDQQGNSPLHF. CDR3 coding DNA: TGCAGTGCTAGAGATCAACAGGGTAATTCACCCCTCCACTTT. The chain couples TRBV20-1 to TRBJ1-6, with D perhaps matching TRBD1 (6 bases). Germline loops: CDR1 DFQATT, CDR2 SNEGSKA (reference sequence). CDR3 size: 14 residues. V shed 0 bases and J shed 6 bases, with 9 bases lying between them.